The T cell receptor beta chain under discussion was sequenced for a study of blood T cell repertoires in COVID-19. Study members were between roughly 18 and 89 years old and lived in roughly 24 US regions. V was trimmed by 3 bases and J by 3 bases, leaving 9 bases between them. This CDR3 has 14 residues. CDR1 and CDR2 (germline): LNHDA, SQIVND (reference sequence). Sequencing was performed with immunoSEQ multiplex PCR; in TCRdb, only in-frame clones are kept and a portion is missing. The sample lists about 220,000 clones; about 80% were seen once. The sample consisted of PBMCs or T cells enriched from blood (not recorded which). The sequence derives from a woman aged 40 to 50 with acute COVID-19. V and J are TRBV19 and TRBJ1-5, with D uncertain. CDR3 protein: CASSMLAINQPQHF. The CDR3 DNA follows: TGTGCCAGTAGTATGCTGGCCATCAATCAGCCCCAGCATTTT.